A single sample is the source of the 20 T cell receptor beta chains below, sequenced in a study of graft-versus-host responses after intestinal transplantation. Generated by immunoSEQ multiplex PCR, the TCRdb table keeps only in-frame clones and is missing some. The data contain 45,000 to 55,000 clones, 91% of them seen just once; the ten biggest clones take up around 5.1%. The sample consisted of PBMCs, taken nearly 670 days after intestinal transplant. Receptor source: a human patient who received an intestinal transplant, so some T cells may come from the graft donor.

The chain has TRBV5-1 and TRBJ1-2, with D possibly TRBD1 on 5 matching bases. Trimming cost V 2 bases and J 6 bases, with 17 bases left between them. The CDR3 has 15 amino acids. CDR1 and CDR2 from the germline V gene are SGHRS and YFSETQ. The CDR3 here is CASSLQDPRLDGYTF. The DNA for the CDR3 is TGCGCCAGCAGCTTACAGGATCCCCGCCTAGATGGCTACACCTTC.

The chain is built from TRBV15 and TRBJ2-3; D is possibly TRBD1 or TRBD2 (6 bases each). CDR1 and CDR2 (germline): LNHNV, YYDKDF (reference sequence). CDR3 length equals 14 residues. V shed 8 bases and J shed 4 bases, with 16 bases lying between them. In nucleotides, the CDR3 is TGTGCCACCGGGAGAGGGGGGAGGTCAGATACGCAGTATTTT. It translates to CATGRGGRSDTQYF.

The chain couples TRBV7-2 to TRBJ1-6; 10 bases match TRBD1. Germline lookup yields CDR1 SGHTA and CDR2 FQGNSA. The trim removed 5 bases at V and 12 bases at J, leaving 10 bases unmatched. This CDR3 region has 15 residues. The CDR3 DNA follows: TGTGCCAGCAGCCCTTCGGGACAGGGGAGCTTACCCCTCCACTTT. Its translation: CASSPSGQGSLPLHF.

The chain joins TRBV5-1 to TRBJ2-5, with 9 bases lining up with TRBD2. The CDR3 is 15 residues long. V gave up 6 bases and J gave up 2 bases; unmatched junction bases: 8. Per germline, CDR1 SGHRS and CDR2 YFSETQ. Written as DNA, the CDR3 is TGCGCCAGCACAGAAGCGGGGGGTACTCAAGAGACCCAGTACTTC. Its protein is CASTEAGGTQETQYF.

The V and J genes are TRBV10-2 and TRBJ1-5; D uncertain. This CDR3 contains 13 residues. The germline V gene encodes CDR1 WSHSY and CDR2 SAAADI. Trimming removed 10 bases at V and 3 bases at J, with 13 bases between. The CDR3 nucleotides are TGCGCCACCGTACAAGGGTACAATCAGCCCCAGCATTTT. This codes for CATVQGYNQPQHF.

The rearrangement joins TRBV18 to TRBJ1-1; D might be TRBD1 (6 bases). Germline CDR1 KGHSH, CDR2 LQKENI. Trimming left V 4 bases short and J 0 bases short, with 12 bases between. This CDR3 has 15 residues. CDR3 sequence: CASSHRTVMNTEAFF. DNA of the CDR3: TGTGCCAGCTCACATCGGACAGTAATGAACACTGAAGCTTTCTTT.

Only a few counts were recorded for this clone. The CDR3 protein is CASSRRGQGDNEQFF. The CDR3 DNA reads as TGTGCCAGCAGCCGCCGGGGGCAGGGAGATAATGAGCAGTTCTTC. The chain recombines TRBV11-1 with TRBJ2-1, with D tentatively TRBD1 or TRBD2 (6 bases each). The CDR3 runs 15 residues. V dropped 5 bases and J dropped 7 bases, with 18 bases sitting between them. Germline values: CDR1 SGHAT, CDR2 FQDESV (reference sequence).

The CDR3 nucleotides read TGTGCCAGTAGACTCGGACAGAACTATGGCTACACCTTC. This gives the protein CASRLGQNYGYTF. The rearrangement links TRBV19 to TRBJ1-2; tentatively, D is TRBD1 (6 bases). The CDR3 loop spans 13 amino acids. V shed 6 bases and J shed 2 bases, with 10 bases lying between them. The germline V gene has CDR1 LNHDA and CDR2 SQIVND (reference sequence).

The chain carries TRBV6-1 and TRBJ2-2; D is unresolved. CDR1 MNHNS and CDR2 SASEGT come from the germline V gene. Trimming stripped 9 bases from V and 5 bases from J, with 7 bases between. The CDR3 is 11 residues long. CDR3 sequence: CASQGTGELFF. CDR3 nucleotides: TGTGCCAGTCAAGGGACCGGGGAGCTGTTTTTT.

The V gene is TRBV5-1, the J gene TRBJ1-1; D not resolved. The V gene's germline CDR1 is SGHRS and CDR2 YFSETQ. The V end was cut by 2 bases, the J end by 3 bases, with 8 bases between. This CDR3 contains 13 residues. This chain's CDR3 is CASSFGSDTEAFF. The DNA of the CDR3 is TGCGCCAGCAGCTTCGGGTCGGACACTGAAGCTTTCTTT. Drawing the rest from reference TRBV5-1 and TRBJ1-1, the complete variable domain is KAGVTQTPRYLIKTRGQQVTLSCSPISGHRSVSWYQQTPGQGLQFLFEYFSETQRNKGNFPGRFSGRQFSNSRSEMNVSTLELGDSALYLCASSFGSDTEAFFGQGTRLTVV.

This clone was counted once. The chain combines TRBV7-3 with TRBJ2-1, with 7 bases identical to TRBD2. V gave up 5 bases and J gave up 5 bases; unmatched junction bases: 6. This CDR3 is built from 14 residues. Germline V gene lookup returns CDR1 SGHTA and CDR2 FQGTGA. CDR3 sequence: CASSRSLADNEQFF. In nucleotides, the CDR3 is TGTGCCAGCAGCAGGAGTCTAGCGGACAATGAGCAGTTCTTC.

In its sample, this clone was seen once. The chain couples TRBV4-1 to TRBJ2-3; D ambiguous. This CDR3 has 14 residues. V was clipped by 0 bases and J by 2 bases, with 6 bases between them. Germline V gives CDR1 MGHRA, CDR2 YSYEKL. The CDR3, as DNA: TGCGCCAGCAGCCAAGAATCCCCCACAGATACGCAGTATTTT. Translating gives CASSQESPTDTQYF.

The rearrangement links TRBV18 to TRBJ1-6; D call uncertain. V shed 9 bases and J shed 10 bases, with 16 bases lying between them. Germline V gives CDR1 KGHSH, CDR2 LQKENI. This CDR3 contains 13 residues. CDR3 in DNA: TGTGCCAGTGCATCTACGGGGAGCTCACCCCTCCACTTT. Its translation: CASASTGSSPLHF.

The rearrangement uses TRBV6-5 and TRBJ2-5; possible D gene TRBD2, 5 bases. The tail of the sequence fits TRBJ2-7 better, so the J call may be wrong. The germline CDR1 and CDR2 sequences are MNHEY and SVGAGI. The CDR3 covers 15 residues. The CDR3 spells CASSYSRVSQYEQYF. The CDR3 DNA sequence: TGTGCCAGCAGTTATTCGCGGGTATCTCAGTACGAGCAGTACTTC.

This clone was seen just once. The V call is TRBV10-3, the J call TRBJ1-2; D gene unclear. Trimming took 4 bases from V and 7 from J, leaving 10 bases between them. The CDR3 is 12 amino acids. Looked up from germline, CDR1 is ENHRY and CDR2 is SYGVKD. CDR3 coding DNA: TGTGCCATCAGTGGGGAGGGTATTGGCTACACCTTC. Translated, it gives CAISGEGIGYTF.

The CDR3 DNA reads as TGTGCCAGCAGCTTTAATTCGTTGCCAGGGTCAGATACGCAGTATTTT. It codes for CASSFNSLPGSDTQYF. The chain is built from TRBV4-2 and TRBJ2-3, with a tentative D call TRBD1 (5 bases). Germline values: CDR1 LGHNA, CDR2 YNFKEQ. CDR3 length: 16 residues. V was cut by 5 bases and J by 4 bases, with 19 bases left in between.

The chain couples TRBV5-4 to TRBJ2-7; 11 nucleotides agree with TRBD2. The CDR3 runs to 15 residues. The junction had 5 bases not matched to a gene; V was cut back by 3 bases and J by 3 bases. Germline-derived CDR1 and CDR2 are SGHNT and YYREEE (reference sequence). DNA for the CDR3: TGTGCCAGCAGCTCCTTCCTAGCGGGGGGCTACGAGCAGTACTTC. Its protein is CASSSFLAGGYEQYF.

V usage is TRBV27 and J usage is TRBJ2-7; D is uncertain. The ends were cut back, 5 bases at V and 1 base at J, with 9 bases in the middle. This CDR3 region has 13 residues. The V gene's germline CDR1 is MNHEY and CDR2 SMNVEV (reference sequence). CDR3 sequence reads: CASSNRLSYEQYF. The CDR3, as DNA: TGTGCCAGCAGTAACCGCCTTTCCTACGAGCAGTACTTC.

The V call is TRBV9, the J call TRBJ2-3; D remains ambiguous. V gave up 6 bases and J gave up 1 base, with 15 bases separating them. Germline V gene lookup returns CDR1 SGDLS and CDR2 YYNGEE. This CDR3 spans 15 amino acids. This CDR3 is CASTTTPTGTDTQYF. CDR3 coding DNA: TGTGCCAGCACCACAACTCCAACGGGCACAGATACGCAGTATTTT.

This clone showed up just once. The chain uses TRBV7-9 and TRBJ2-3; 8 bases agree with TRBD1. The CDR3 spans 16 residues. Germline V gene data show CDR1 as SEHNR and CDR2 as FQNEAQ (reference sequence). The V and J ends lost 5 bases and 2 bases, in that order; junction bases with no gene match: 9. The CDR3 nucleotides read TGTGCCAGCAGCCCCGACAGGGGCTGGAACACAGATACGCAGTATTTT. It codes for CASSPDRGWNTDTQYF.